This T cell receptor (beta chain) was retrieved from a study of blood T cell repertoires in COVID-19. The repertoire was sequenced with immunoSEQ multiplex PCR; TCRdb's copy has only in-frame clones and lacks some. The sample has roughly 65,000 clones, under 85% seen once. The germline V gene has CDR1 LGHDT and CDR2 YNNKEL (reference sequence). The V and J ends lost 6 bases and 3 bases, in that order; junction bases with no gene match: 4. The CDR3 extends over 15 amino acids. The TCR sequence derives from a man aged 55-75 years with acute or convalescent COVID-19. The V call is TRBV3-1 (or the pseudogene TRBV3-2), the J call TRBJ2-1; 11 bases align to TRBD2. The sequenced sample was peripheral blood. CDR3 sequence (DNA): TGTGCCAGCAGGCGAACTAGCGGGGGCTACAATGAGCAGTTCTTC. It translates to CASRRTSGGYNEQFF.